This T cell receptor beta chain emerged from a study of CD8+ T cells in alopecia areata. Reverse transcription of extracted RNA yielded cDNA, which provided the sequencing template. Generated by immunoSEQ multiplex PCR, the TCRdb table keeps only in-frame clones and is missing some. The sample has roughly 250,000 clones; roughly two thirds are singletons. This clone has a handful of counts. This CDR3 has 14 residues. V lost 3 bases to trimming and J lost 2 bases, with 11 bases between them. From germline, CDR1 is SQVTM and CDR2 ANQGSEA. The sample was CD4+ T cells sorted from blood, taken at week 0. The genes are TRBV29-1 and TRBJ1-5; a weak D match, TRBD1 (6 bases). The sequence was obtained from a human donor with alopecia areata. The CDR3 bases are TGCAGCGTTGACGAGGGGGGAGGCAATCAGCCCCAGCATTTT. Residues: CSVDEGGGNQPQHF.